Following are 20 T cell receptor beta chains from one sample sequenced in a study of graft-versus-host responses after intestinal transplantation. Measured with immunoSEQ multiplex PCR; TCRdb has only the in-frame clones, and not every one. The data show 100,000 or so clones, approximately 92% seen once. These TCRs' antigens remain unknown. Sequenced material: unstimulated CD8+ T cells sorted from spleen or lymph node cells, taken before transplant. These receptors were obtained from a human donor who was the organ donor for an intestinal transplant.

The chain has TRBV20-1 and TRBJ1-2, with D unclear. The CDR3 is 11 residues long. Germline V gene sequence: CDR1 DFQATT, CDR2 SNEGSKA (reference sequence). Trimming removed 6 bases from V and 4 bases from J, with 9 bases in between. The CDR3 sequence is CSAVRFYGYTF. The CDR3 nucleotides read TGCAGTGCAGTCAGGTTCTATGGCTACACCTTC.

The chain is built from TRBV30 and TRBJ1-1; a possible D gene is TRBD1 (5 bases). The germline CDR1 and CDR2 sequences are GTSNPN and SVGIG (reference sequence). Trimming cost V 1 base and J 0 bases, with 12 bases left between them. This CDR3 region has 15 residues. The CDR3 nucleotides read TGTGCCTGGAGTGAGGGGATATACTTGAACACTGAAGCTTTCTTT. Its protein product is CAWSEGIYLNTEAFF.

V is TRBV11-2 and J is TRBJ1-3; TRBD1 might be the D (6 bases). Between the trimmed V and J ends, which lost 8 bases and 0 bases, there was a span of 11 bases. The CDR3 extends over 14 amino acids. Germline assignment: CDR1 SGHAT and CDR2 FQNNGV. The CDR3 nucleotides are TGTGCCAGCGGACAGTCCCCCTCTGGAAACACCATATATTTT. Translating it yields CASGQSPSGNTIYF.

The chain has TRBV7-6 and TRBJ2-2; a weak D match, TRBD1 (5 bases). Germline CDR1 reads SGHVS; CDR2 reads FNYEAQ. CDR3 length: 19 amino acids. Trimming removed 0 bases from V and 3 bases from J, with 20 bases in between. CDR3 sequence (DNA): TGTGCCAGCAGCTTAGCTTCCCGCAGCTCGACAGTGGACACCGGGGAGCTGTTTTTT. Translated, it gives CASSLASRSSTVDTGELFF.

This clone was seen a single time. The chain recombines TRBV7-6 with TRBJ2-1, with a weak D call TRBD2 (6 bases). V lost 4 bases, J lost 10 bases, and 8 bases lay in between. CDR1 and CDR2 from the germline V gene are SGHVS and FNYEAQ. The CDR3 extends over 11 amino acids. The DNA for the CDR3 is TGTGCCAGCAGCTCGACTAGGGAGCAGTTCTTC. Amino acids: CASSSTREQFF.

The V call is TRBV27, the J call TRBJ2-7; TRBD2 matches at 8 bases. This CDR3 is built from 20 residues. Germline V gene lookup returns CDR1 MNHEY and CDR2 SMNVEV (reference sequence). The V gene end was trimmed by 2 bases and the J gene end by 4 bases; junction bases not matched to a gene: 22. The CDR3 region has the DNA TGTGCCAGCAGTTTACATAAGGGACGGGTACTGCGGGGGGCCCTTTACGAGCAGTACTTC. Translation: CASSLHKGRVLRGALYEQYF.

Notes on this clone: The junction differs from germline at one of its ends, possibly a read error. The chain uses TRBV6-1 and TRBJ2-7; 10 nucleotides match TRBD1. Germline loops: CDR1 MNHNS, CDR2 SASEGT. The CDR3 is 15 amino acids. The CDR3 sequence: CASSEAGTGAYEQYF. CDR3 bases: TGTGCCAGCAGCGAAGCCGGGACAGGGGCCTACGAGCAGTACTTC.

The CDR3 loop is CASSLTAGGEADTQYF. In DNA, the CDR3 is TGTGCCAGCAGTTTGACGGCGGGAGGAGAGGCAGATACGCAGTATTTT. The rearrangement links TRBV28 to TRBJ2-3; 8 positions match TRBD2. The V gene end was trimmed by 3 bases and the J gene end by 4 bases; junction bases not matched to a gene: 9. This CDR3 region has 16 residues. Germline assignment: CDR1 MDHEN and CDR2 SYDVKM.

The chain recombines TRBV30 with TRBJ2-7; perhaps TRBD2 as D (5 bases). Trimming took 3 bases from V and 2 from J, leaving 11 bases between them. CDR1 is GTSNPN and CDR2 is SVGIG in the germline V gene (reference sequence). The CDR3 length is 13 residues. In nucleotides, the CDR3 is TGTGCCTGGAGGTCGGGATCAACCTACGAGCAGTACTTC. Encoded protein: CAWRSGSTYEQYF.

This clone was detected once. The chain joins TRBV19 to TRBJ2-7; D unresolved. Deletions cut 5 bases from V and 2 bases from J, with 10 bases between. The germline V gene encodes CDR1 LNHDA and CDR2 SQIVND (reference sequence). The CDR3 has 13 amino acids. The chain's CDR3 is CASSPRYPYEQYF. For the CDR3, the DNA is TGTGCCAGTAGTCCCCGCTATCCCTACGAGCAGTACTTC.

The rearrangement joins TRBV27 to TRBJ2-7; D is undetermined. Trimming removed 5 bases at V and 2 bases at J, with 10 bases between. CDR3 length equals 13 residues. CDR1 and CDR2 from the germline V gene are MNHEY and SMNVEV (reference sequence). The CDR3 reads CASSPGSAYEQYF. The CDR3 nucleotides are TGTGCCAGCAGTCCCGGGTCTGCCTACGAGCAGTACTTC.

This rearrangement joins TRBV4-1 to TRBJ2-3; no reliable D call. This CDR3 has 13 amino acids. Germline loops: CDR1 MGHRA, CDR2 YSYEKL. V was cut by 4 bases and J by 4 bases, with 9 bases left in between. The CDR3 nucleotides read TGCGCCAGCAGCCCCCAGAGGTCAGATACGCAGTATTTT. Protein sequence: CASSPQRSDTQYF.

This chain connects TRBV4-1 to TRBJ1-1, with 8 bases fitting TRBD1. The CDR3 has 16 amino acids. The germline V gene has CDR1 MGHRA and CDR2 YSYEKL. Trimming at V came to 4 bases and at J to 11 bases, leaving 18 bases not matched to a gene. For the CDR3, the DNA is TGCGCCAGCAGCCCAATGGTGACAGGGGTGAACCCGGGGGCTTTCTTT. Translating gives CASSPMVTGVNPGAFF.

This chain links TRBV13 with TRBJ2-7; 9 positions agree with TRBD1. Germline loops: CDR1 PRHDT, CDR2 FYEKMQ (reference sequence). There are 14 residues in the CDR3. V shed 4 bases, J shed 1 base, and the junction held 2 bases outside the gene matches. This CDR3 is CASSSGQGSYEQYF. The CDR3 DNA is TGTGCCAGCAGCTCGGGACAGGGTTCCTACGAGCAGTACTTC.

This chain joins TRBV5-1 and TRBJ2-7; perhaps TRBD1 as D (6 bases). Deletions cut 3 bases from V and 2 bases from J, with 21 bases between. This CDR3 comprises 17 residues. Germline V gene sequence: CDR1 SGHRS, CDR2 YFSETQ. The CDR3 sequence: CASSWSWLPKGAYEQYF. Here the CDR3 DNA reads TGCGCCAGCAGCTGGTCGTGGCTACCTAAGGGGGCCTACGAGCAGTACTTC.

The J gene is TRBJ1-2, the V gene TRBV19; no reliable D call. The CDR3 length is 15 residues. Germline assignment: CDR1 LNHDA and CDR2 SQIVND (reference sequence). V was cut by 3 bases and J by 4 bases, with 15 bases left in between. This CDR3 is CASSISAQASYGYTF. In nucleotides, the CDR3 is TGTGCCAGTAGTATTTCGGCCCAAGCGAGCTATGGCTACACCTTC.

The rearrangement uses TRBV6-5 and TRBJ2-1, with TRBD2 as a possible D gene (7 bases). The CDR3 is 15 residues long. The germline V gene encodes CDR1 MNHEY and CDR2 SVGAGI. Trimming removed 6 bases from V and 3 bases from J, with 15 bases in between. The CDR3 reads CASSRGGVNYNEQFF. The CDR3 DNA reads as TGTGCCAGCAGCCGAGGGGGGGTTAACTACAATGAGCAGTTCTTC.

The V gene is TRBV25-1, the J gene TRBJ2-5; D call uncertain. The germline V gene encodes CDR1 MGHDK and CDR2 SYGVNS. CDR3 length: 11 residues. Trimming left V 4 bases short and J 5 bases short, with 5 bases between. Here the CDR3 reads CASSGGETQYF. The CDR3 nucleotides are TGTGCCAGCAGTGGAGGCGAGACCCAGTACTTC.

This chain uses TRBV27 with TRBJ2-1; TRBD2 matches at 9 bases. Germline V lookup: CDR1 MNHEY, CDR2 SMNVEV (reference sequence). V gave up 5 bases and J gave up 7 bases; unmatched junction bases: 9. The CDR3 consists of 15 residues. The CDR3 DNA reads as TGTGCCAGCAGTGGAGGCGGGGGGGCCGGGAATGAGCAGTTCTTC. Protein: CASSGGGGAGNEQFF.

The CDR3 nucleotides read TGTGCCAGCAGCCAAGAGTCCCCGGACTCATTCAACATTCAGTACTTC. Protein: CASSQESPDSFNIQYF. The chain joins TRBV14 to TRBJ2-4; weak D call: TRBD2 (5 bases). Germline assignment: CDR1 SGHDN and CDR2 FVKESK. CDR3 length: 16 amino acids. V was clipped by 0 bases and J by 7 bases, with 16 bases between them.